The 32 T cell receptor beta chains below were found in one sample sequenced in a study of T cells after yellow fever vaccination. TCRdb ran MiXCR on the 5' RACE reads and lists one entry per CDR3 protein. Seen here are approximately 300,000 distinct CDR3 sequences, about 6.6% observed once, and the top ten hold over 15%. The sample here was PBMCs, taken 35 to 50 days after the first yellow fever vaccination. All receptors come from a man between 18 and 35 years old who received the YFV17D yellow fever vaccine.

This sequence joins TRBV5-1 and TRBJ2-7; 8 bases are a match to TRBD2. Germline V CDR1 and CDR2: SGHRS, YFSETQ. The CDR3 spans 14 residues. With 4 bases clipped from V and 7 bases from J, the junction kept 10 bases outside the gene matches. The CDR3 nucleotides are TGCGCCAGCAGCAAACTAGCGGCCTCGGGGGAGCAGTACTTC. The encoded protein is CASSKLAASGEQYF. Combining the CDR3 with reference TRBV5-1 and TRBJ2-7 gives the whole variable domain KAGVTQTPRYLIKTRGQQVTLSCSPISGHRSVSWYQQTPGQGLQFLFEYFSETQRNKGNFPGRFSGRQFSNSRSEMNVSTLELGDSALYLCASSKLAASGEQYFGPGTRLTVT.

The chain employs TRBV27 and TRBJ2-3; D might be TRBD1 or TRBD2, each matching 5 bases. Germline assignment: CDR1 MNHEY and CDR2 SMNVEV (reference sequence). The CDR3 is made up of 16 amino acids. Trimming stripped 7 bases from V and 2 bases from J, with 19 bases between. CDR3 protein: CASTKLPGPITDTQYF. As DNA, the CDR3 is TGTGCCAGCACTAAACTGCCGGGACCTATCACAGATACGCAGTATTTT.

This clonotype was counted a few times. The CDR3 DNA reads TGCGCCAGCACTCAGCTTGCGTCCGCGGACCTAGATACGCAGTATTTT. Translation gives CASTQLASADLDTQYF. This chain connects TRBV5-1 to TRBJ2-3; D not resolved. Germline loops: CDR1 SGHRS, CDR2 YFSETQ. Trimming left V 6 bases short and J 5 bases short, with 22 bases between. The CDR3 length is 16 residues.

This clonotype was seen only a few times. The chain carries TRBV7-3 and TRBJ2-1, with a weak D call TRBD2 (6 bases). The CDR3 runs 12 residues. The V and J ends lost 2 bases and 12 bases respectively, with 11 bases between them. Germline V gene data show CDR1 as SGHTA and CDR2 as FQGTGA. DNA for the CDR3: TGTGCCAGCAGCTTAGGGGAGGAGGGGCAGTTCTTC. This encodes CASSLGEEGQFF. The whole variable domain, remainder taken from reference TRBV7-3 and TRBJ2-1, is GAGVSQTPSNKVTEKGKYVELRCDPISGHTALYWYRQSLGQGPEFLIYFQGTGAADDSGLPNDRFFAVRPEGSVSTLKIQRTERGDSAVYLCASSLGEEGQFFGPGTRLTVL.

This chain connects TRBV20-1 to TRBJ2-5; D is unclear. Germline V lookup: CDR1 DFQATT, CDR2 SNEGSKA (reference sequence). With 1 base removed from V and 4 bases from J, the gap between germline ends came to 16 bases. This CDR3 contains 15 residues. In nucleotides, the CDR3 is TGCAGTGCTAGAGTCTTCACCGGGCCGGTAGAGACCCAGTACTTC. It yields the protein CSARVFTGPVETQYF.

This clonotype was seen only a few times. The gene calls are TRBV19 and TRBJ1-5, with D uncertain. V dropped 3 bases and J dropped 0 bases, with 9 bases sitting between them. The CDR3 covers 15 residues. CDR1 is LNHDA and CDR2 is SQIVND in the germline V gene (reference sequence). This chain's CDR3 is CASSMAEYSNQPQHF. In DNA, the CDR3 is TGTGCCAGTAGTATGGCAGAGTATAGCAATCAGCCCCAGCATTTT.

This clonotype has only a few counts. The chain combines TRBV5-4 with TRBJ2-6; tentatively, D is TRBD1 or TRBD2 (6 bases each). Germline V gene lookup returns CDR1 SGHNT and CDR2 YYREEE (reference sequence). The CDR3 covers 17 residues. The ends were cut back, 1 base at V and 1 base at J, with 12 bases in the middle. CDR3 protein: CASSLSGASSGANVLTF. The CDR3 DNA follows: TGTGCCAGCAGCTTGTCGGGGGCTTCATCTGGGGCCAACGTCCTGACTTTC.

The chain couples TRBV6-2 or TRBV6-3 to TRBJ2-2; no clear D. Germline assignment: CDR1 MNHEY and CDR2 SVGEGT. V shed 8 bases and J shed 7 bases, with 11 bases lying between them. CDR3 length: 12 amino acids. The CDR3 sequence is CASGNNYGELFF. As DNA, the CDR3 is TGTGCCAGCGGCAATAATTACGGGGAGCTGTTTTTT.

This clonotype was counted a few times. The CDR3 DNA sequence: TGCAGTGCTAGAGTAGCGGGGGGGCCTGTTAATGAGCAGTTCTTC. Translating gives CSARVAGGPVNEQFF. The V call is TRBV20-1, the J call TRBJ2-1; 11 bases agree with TRBD2. Germline CDR1 is DFQATT and CDR2 is SNEGSKA (reference sequence). Trimming took 1 base from V and 7 from J; bases not matched to a gene: 6. CDR3 length: 15 amino acids.

The chain has TRBV15 and TRBJ1-1; no clear D gene. The germline V gene encodes CDR1 LNHNV and CDR2 YYDKDF (reference sequence). V lost 7 bases and J 1 base, leaving 10 bases between the germline ends. The CDR3 is 13 amino acids. The CDR3 region has the DNA TGTGCCACCACGGCCCAACCGAACACTGAAGCTTTCTTT. It specifies CATTAQPNTEAFF. The full variable domain, rest sourced from reference TRBV15 and TRBJ1-1, is DAMVIQNPRYQVTQFGKPVTLSCSQTLNHNVMYWYQQKSSQAPKLLFHYYDKDFNNEADTPDNFQSRRPNTSFCFLDIRSPGLGDTAMYLCATTAQPNTEAFFGQGTRLTVV.

The V gene is TRBV12-3 or TRBV12-4, the J gene TRBJ2-4, with TRBD2 matching over 8 bases. The CDR3 sequence is 14 residues long. V shed 4 bases and J 7 bases; nucleotides not matched to a gene: 6. DNA for the CDR3: TGTGCCAGCAGTTATAGCGGGGCCGGGAACATTCAGTACTTC. Protein: CASSYSGAGNIQYF.

This clonotype showed up just a few times. The CDR3 DNA reads TGCAGCGTTGATTTCGGGTATGAGACCCAGTACTTC. The encoded protein is CSVDFGYETQYF. The chain carries TRBV29-1 and TRBJ2-5, with no clear D. V was trimmed by 3 bases and J by 5 bases, leaving 10 bases between them. Per germline, CDR1 SQVTM and CDR2 ANQGSEA. CDR3 size: 12 residues.

The chain employs TRBV7-2 and TRBJ1-2, with TRBD1 identical over 8 bases. The CDR3 has 16 amino acids. Per the germline V gene, CDR1 is SGHTA and CDR2 is FQGNSA. Unmatched junction bases numbered 15, after V lost 5 bases and J lost 7 bases. CDR3 sequence reads: CASSLMGQASLGGYTF. CDR3 in DNA: TGTGCCAGCAGCCTGATGGGACAGGCGAGTCTAGGTGGCTACACCTTC.

The chain combines TRBV4-1 with TRBJ1-6; D gene unclear. This CDR3 contains 16 residues. Germline V gene lookup returns CDR1 MGHRA and CDR2 YSYEKL. V was trimmed by 0 bases and J by 0 bases, leaving 6 bases between them. The CDR3 bases are TGCGCCAGCAGCCAAGACACCAGCTCCTATAATTCACCCCTCCACTTT. Translated, it gives CASSQDTSSYNSPLHF.

This chain uses TRBV7-2 with TRBJ2-2; 8 bases fit TRBD2. Germline V CDR1 and CDR2: SGHTA, FQGNSA. V dropped 5 bases and J dropped 9; count of bases not matched to a gene: 5. CDR3 length: 13 amino acids. The CDR3 sequence: CASSPGLARELFF. The CDR3 nucleotides read TGTGCCAGCAGCCCCGGACTAGCCCGGGAGCTGTTTTTT.

This clonotype was seen only a few times. The rearrangement links TRBV9 to TRBJ2-1, with D possibly being TRBD1 or TRBD2 (5 bases each). From germline, CDR1 is SGDLS and CDR2 YYNGEE. CDR3 length equals 12 residues. Trimming stripped 3 bases from V and 5 bases from J, with 6 bases between. This CDR3 is CASSGGNNEQFF. The DNA of the CDR3 is TGTGCCAGCAGCGGGGGGAACAATGAGCAGTTCTTC. Full variable domain (outside the CDR3, taken from reference TRBV9 and TRBJ2-1): DSGVTQTPKHLITATGQRVTLRCSPRSGDLSVYWYQQSLDQGLQFLIQYYNGEERAKGNILERFSAQQFPDLHSELNLSSLELGDSALYFCASSGGNNEQFFGPGTRLTVL.

The J gene is TRBJ2-5, the V gene TRBV2; 7 nucleotides line up with TRBD1. CDR1 and CDR2 (germline): SNHLY, FYNNEI. The CDR3 sequence is 15 residues long. The ends lost 5 bases at V and 2 bases at J; junction bases unmatched: 8. The CDR3 DNA is TGTGCCAGCAGTCCTCTTGACAGGGCTCAAGAGACCCAGTACTTC. Its translation is CASSPLDRAQETQYF.

This clonotype was picked up many times. The chain uses TRBV12-3 or TRBV12-4 and TRBJ2-1, with 11 bases matching TRBD2. The CDR3 is made up of 15 amino acids. V shed 3 bases and J 6 bases; nucleotides not matched to a gene: 4. CDR3 DNA: TGTGCCAGCAGTTTGTCTAGCGGGGGGCTCAATGAGCAGTTCTTC. Translation gives CASSLSSGGLNEQFF.

This clonotype was counted many times. The rearrangement joins TRBV5-1 to TRBJ1-1; D is unresolved. The CDR3 is 12 amino acids. V gave up 7 bases and J gave up 4 bases, with 11 bases separating them. Germline loops: CDR1 SGHRS, CDR2 YFSETQ. The chain's CDR3 is CASGRRATEAFF. CDR3 in DNA: TGCGCCAGCGGACGAAGGGCCACTGAAGCTTTCTTT. Looking up the rest from reference TRBV5-1 and TRBJ1-1 gives the full variable domain: KAGVTQTPRYLIKTRGQQVTLSCSPISGHRSVSWYQQTPGQGLQFLFEYFSETQRNKGNFPGRFSGRQFSNSRSEMNVSTLELGDSALYLCASGRRATEAFFGQGTRLTVV.

This clonotype was counted a few times. The rearrangement uses TRBV14 and TRBJ2-1; 7 bases line up with TRBD1. V lost 8 bases, J lost 3 bases, and 10 bases stayed unmatched. The CDR3 is 15 residues long. The germline V gene has CDR1 SGHDN and CDR2 FVKESK. CDR3 sequence: CASQRDSSGYNEQFF. The CDR3 DNA is TGTGCCAGCCAGAGGGACAGCTCCGGCTACAATGAGCAGTTCTTC. The complete variable domain, with remaining parts taken from reference TRBV14 and TRBJ2-1, reads EAGVTQFPSHSVIEKGQTVTLRCDPISGHDNLYWYRRVMGKEIKFLLHFVKESKQDESGMPNNRFLAERTGGTYSTLKVQPAELEDSGVYFCASQRDSSGYNEQFFGPGTRLTVL.

V and J are TRBV2 and TRBJ2-2, with D tentatively TRBD2 (5 bases). Germline V gene sequence: CDR1 SNHLY, CDR2 FYNNEI. The CDR3 is 18 residues long. Trimming took off 6 bases at V and 0 bases at J, with 20 bases between the two ends. CDR3 coding DNA: TGTGCCAGCAGCCGCGCGCAGCCCGGGGTGGCGAACACCGGGGAGCTGTTTTTT. Translation gives CASSRAQPGVANTGELFF.

The DNA of the CDR3 is TGTGCCAGCAACGACCGGGGTACGCAGTATTTT. It is translated as CASNDRGTQYF. The rearrangement links TRBV6-2 or TRBV6-3 to TRBJ2-3; possible D gene TRBD2, 5 bases. Germline CDR1 and CDR2: MNHEY and SVGEGT. The CDR3 sequence is 11 residues long. Trimming took 7 bases from V and 8 from J, leaving 10 bases between them.

This clonotype was detected ten times or more. The chain joins TRBV6-2 or TRBV6-3 to TRBJ2-5; 12 nucleotides agree with TRBD2. CDR1 is MNHEY and CDR2 is SVGEGT in the germline V gene. The ends lost 0 bases at V and 3 bases at J; junction bases unmatched: 17. This CDR3 comprises 21 residues. Here the CDR3 DNA reads TGTGCCAGCAGTTACTCGGGTTGGTACGACACTAGCGGGGGGTCAAAAGAGACCCAGTACTTC. Its translation: CASSYSGWYDTSGGSKETQYF.

This clonotype was seen repeatedly, ten times or more. This chain joins TRBV15 and TRBJ2-7, with TRBD1 matching 9 bases. The CDR3 has 18 residues. J gave up 1 base and V 0 bases, and 10 bases lay outside the gene matches. The germline V gene has CDR1 LNHNV and CDR2 YYDKDF (reference sequence). The CDR3 DNA reads as TGTGCCACCAGCAGAGAGTCTATATGGGACAGGGAGTCCTACGAGCAGTACGTC. It specifies CATSRESIWDRESYEQYV.

This clonotype was seen once. J is TRBJ1-5 and V is TRBV4-3; D remains unclear. V lost 0 bases and J 7 bases, leaving 7 bases between the germline ends. Germline V gene lookup returns CDR1 LGHNA and CDR2 YSLEER. CDR3 length: 13 amino acids. DNA for the CDR3: TGCGCCAGCAGCCAAGATAAGGCACAGCCCCAGCATTTT. Translated, it gives CASSQDKAQPQHF.

This chain uses TRBV7-9 with TRBJ1-1; no definite D call. Germline V CDR1 and CDR2: SEHNR, FQNEAQ (reference sequence). The CDR3 is made up of 14 amino acids. The V and J ends lost 5 bases and 0 bases respectively, with 10 bases between them. In DNA form, the CDR3 reads TGTGCCAGCAGCCCACTGGTGATGAACACTGAAGCTTTCTTT. It translates to CASSPLVMNTEAFF.

The rearrangement uses TRBV20-1 and TRBJ2-2, with D perhaps TRBD2 (5 bases). V was trimmed by 0 bases and J by 0 bases, leaving 11 bases between them. CDR3 length: 16 amino acids. The germline V gene encodes CDR1 DFQATT and CDR2 SNEGSKA (reference sequence). The CDR3 sequence is CSARDMRAANTGELFF. The CDR3 DNA is TGCAGTGCTAGAGATATGAGGGCAGCGAACACCGGGGAGCTGTTTTTT.

There are a few counts of this clonotype. This chain uses TRBV11-1 with TRBJ2-3; D gene unclear. There are 13 residues in the CDR3. Germline assignment: CDR1 SGHAT and CDR2 FQDESV (reference sequence). V was trimmed by 5 bases and J by 6 bases, leaving 12 bases between them. CDR3 coding DNA: TGTGCCAGCAGCGCCTACAAGGAGGATACGCAGTATTTT. Protein: CASSAYKEDTQYF.

The chain has TRBV6-5 and TRBJ2-3; 9 nucleotides agree with TRBD2. J gave up 2 bases and V 4 bases, and 4 bases lay outside the gene matches. Looked up from germline, CDR1 is MNHEY and CDR2 is SVGAGI. The length of the CDR3 is 15 residues. The DNA of the CDR3 is TGTGCCAGCAGTTGGGTAGCGGGGGTCACAGATACGCAGTATTTT. This codes for CASSWVAGVTDTQYF.

This chain uses TRBV7-3 with TRBJ2-1, with D tentatively TRBD2 (6 bases). This CDR3 comprises 13 residues. The V and J ends lost 5 bases and 7 bases respectively, with 12 bases between them. The germline gives CDR1 SGHTA, CDR2 FQGTGA. The CDR3 region is CASSRRDLNEQFF. In nucleotides, the CDR3 is TGTGCCAGCAGCCGGCGGGACTTGAATGAGCAGTTCTTC.

In this sample, this clonotype turned up a few times. The V gene is TRBV7-3, the J gene TRBJ2-5, with D perhaps matching TRBD2 (5 bases). The CDR3 is made up of 18 amino acids. In germline, CDR1 is SGHTA, CDR2 FQGTGA. The V gene lost 2 bases and the J gene lost 1 base, with 20 bases spanning the gap. As DNA, the CDR3 is TGTGCCAGCAGCTTAGGTTCATCCGTAGGAGGCGTCCAAGAGACCCAGTACTTC. The encoded protein is CASSLGSSVGGVQETQYF.

This clonotype was observed many times. The chain recombines TRBV6-5 with TRBJ2-5; TRBD1 matches at 9 bases. The V and J ends lost 4 bases and 4 bases, in that order; junction bases with no gene match: 4. Germline CDR1 MNHEY, CDR2 SVGAGI. The length of the CDR3 is 14 residues. The CDR3: CASSWGQGGETQYF. The CDR3 nucleotides read TGTGCCAGCAGTTGGGGACAGGGTGGAGAGACCCAGTACTTC.